This TCR beta chain was sequenced during a study of cytotoxic CD8 clonotypes in ibrutinib-treated CLL. TCRdb keeps only in-frame clones here, not all; method: immunoSEQ multiplex PCR. The sample yields about 50,000 clones, about 57% seen once. V lost 0 bases and J 1 base, leaving 3 bases between the germline ends. This CDR3 is built from 13 residues. Germline CDR1 and CDR2: LNHDA and SQIVND (reference sequence). This chain uses TRBV19 with TRBJ1-2; D gene uncertain. This TCR was recovered from a human donor with chronic lymphocytic leukemia. The sequencing here drew on PBMCs, taken after 24 months of ibrutinib treatment. The CDR3 DNA reads TGTGCCAGTAGTATAGATCTTAACTATGGCTACACCTTC. This sequence encodes CASSIDLNYGYTF. The whole variable domain, remainder taken from reference TRBV19 and TRBJ1-2, is DGGITQSPKYLFRKEGQNVTLSCEQNLNHDAMYWYRQDPGQGLRLIYYSQIVNDFQKGDIAEGYSVSREKKESFPLTVTSAQKNPTAFYLCASSIDLNYGYTFGSGTRLTVV.